A selection of T cell receptor beta chains follows, all from one sample in a study of T-cell reconstitution after alpha-beta-depleted transplantation in children. Via MiXCR, TCRdb re-called the PCR reads, giving one row per CDR3 protein. The table lists over 150,000 distinct CDR3 sequences, around 7% of them singletons. Here the sequenced sample was PBMCs, taken before TCRalphabeta/CD19-depleted stem cell transplant. The receptors stem from a boy aged 2 to 10 with acute lymphoblastic leukemia, due to receive a stem cell transplant. Each CDR3 is given with its conserved first and last residue. D genes are given only for firm matches. The size field is filled for only some rows; it gives once, few, many or a size class.

CDR3 DNA: TGTGCCAGCAGTTATGGGGGTTACAATGAGCAGTTCTTC; CDR3 protein: CASSYGGYNEQFF; V gene: TRBV6-6; D gene: -; clone size: few; J gene: TRBJ2-1
CDR3 DNA: TGTGCCAGCAGCTTAGATTTCGGCTCTCAAGAGACCCAGTACTTC; CDR3 protein: CASSLDFGSQETQYF; V gene: TRBV7-8; D gene: -; clone size: many; J gene: TRBJ2-5
CDR3 DNA: TGTGCCAGCAGCCTGAAGGGTAAGGGAAGGACTGAAGCTTTCTTT; CDR3 protein: CASSLKGKGRTEAFF; V gene: TRBV14; D gene: -; clone size: few; J gene: TRBJ1-1
CDR3 DNA: TGTGCCAGCAGCCAAGATAACGAGATCACAGATACGCAGTATTTT; CDR3 protein: CASSQDNEITDTQYF; V gene: TRBV14; D gene: -; clone size: -; J gene: TRBJ2-3
CDR3 DNA: TGTGCCAGCAGCCCGGGGCAGGGCATGAATGAGCAGTTCTTC; CDR3 protein: CASSPGQGMNEQFF; V gene: TRBV7-6; D gene: -; clone size: -; J gene: TRBJ2-1
CDR3 DNA: TGTGCCAGCAGCGCCGGGACAGGGGTGAACACCGGGGAGCTGTTTTTT; CDR3 protein: CASSAGTGVNTGELFF; V gene: TRBV9; D gene: TRBD1; clone size: many; J gene: TRBJ2-2
CDR3 DNA: TGCAGCGTTGATTGGGGGATGGACTATGGCTACACCTTC; CDR3 protein: CSVDWGMDYGYTF; V gene: TRBV29-1; D gene: -; clone size: many; J gene: TRBJ1-2
CDR3 DNA: TGTGCCAGCAGTTACTTCCGAGGTGCATACGAGCAGTACTTC; CDR3 protein: CASSYFRGAYEQYF; V gene: TRBV6-2/TRBV6-3; D gene: -; clone size: -; J gene: TRBJ2-7
CDR3 DNA: TGTGCCAGCAGCTTACTCCGTTCTGGGACCCAGTACTTC; CDR3 protein: CASSLLRSGTQYF; V gene: TRBV7-2; D gene: -; clone size: many; J gene: TRBJ2-5
CDR3 DNA: TGTGCCAGCAGCCCGGACAGGGCCAATGAGCAGTTCTTC; CDR3 protein: CASSPDRANEQFF; V gene: TRBV7-9; D gene: TRBD1; clone size: many; J gene: TRBJ2-1
CDR3 DNA: TGTGCCAGCAGCCATGGGGTATGGTGGGCTTTCTTT; CDR3 protein: CASSHGVWWAFF; V gene: TRBV3-1; D gene: -; clone size: -; J gene: TRBJ1-1
CDR3 DNA: TGCAGTGCCCCCCCCGGCGGGAGGACAGATACGCAGTATTTT; CDR3 protein: CSAPPGGRTDTQYF; V gene: TRBV20-1; D gene: TRBD2; clone size: many; J gene: TRBJ2-3
CDR3 DNA: TGTGCCAGCTCCCTCAGCGGAGCGCGATCTGGAGAGACCCAGTACTTC; CDR3 protein: CASSLSGARSGETQYF; V gene: TRBV18; D gene: -; clone size: -; J gene: TRBJ2-5
CDR3 DNA: TGTGCCAGCAGTCCTAACAGGGGGAATGAGCAGTTCTTC; CDR3 protein: CASSPNRGNEQFF; V gene: TRBV6-6; D gene: TRBD1; clone size: many; J gene: TRBJ2-1
CDR3 DNA: TGTGCCAGCTCACCTGGGGGGTATACAGATACGCAGTATTTT; CDR3 protein: CASSPGGYTDTQYF; V gene: TRBV18; D gene: -; clone size: few; J gene: TRBJ2-3
CDR3 DNA: TGCAGTGCCCCGGACAGCGTCGTCTACGAGCAGTACTTC; CDR3 protein: CSAPDSVVYEQYF; V gene: TRBV20-1; D gene: -; clone size: many; J gene: TRBJ2-7
CDR3 DNA: TGTGCCAGCAGTTCCCCTTACAATGAGCAGTTCTTC; CDR3 protein: CASSSPYNEQFF; V gene: TRBV28; D gene: -; clone size: many; J gene: TRBJ2-1
CDR3 DNA: TGTGCCAGCAAGACTAGCGCATCAGATACGCAGTATTTT; CDR3 protein: CASKTSASDTQYF; V gene: TRBV6-2/TRBV6-3; D gene: TRBD2; clone size: many; J gene: TRBJ2-3
CDR3 DNA: TGTGCCAGCAGTTTACGGGACGGAGCCCCCTACGAGCAGTACTTC; CDR3 protein: CASSLRDGAPYEQYF; V gene: TRBV12-3/TRBV12-4; D gene: -; clone size: -; J gene: TRBJ2-7
CDR3 DNA: TGTGCCACCAGTGATCCGGACAGGGCCCTTCGCGAGCAGTACTTC; CDR3 protein: CATSDPDRALREQYF; V gene: TRBV24-1; D gene: TRBD1; clone size: many; J gene: TRBJ2-7
CDR3 DNA: TGTGCCACCAGCAGAGACGGGGCAGTACAAGAGACCCAGTACTTC; CDR3 protein: CATSRDGAVQETQYF; V gene: TRBV15; D gene: -; clone size: -; J gene: TRBJ2-5
CDR3 DNA: TGCGCCAGCAGCCTGGATACCGGGACTAGCGGCACCGGGGAGCTGTTTTTT; CDR3 protein: CASSLDTGTSGTGELFF; V gene: TRBV5-1; D gene: TRBD2; clone size: many; J gene: TRBJ2-2
CDR3 DNA: TGTGCCAGCAGTGACAGGGACACCGGGGAGCTGTTTTTT; CDR3 protein: CASSDRDTGELFF; V gene: TRBV6-4; D gene: -; clone size: many; J gene: TRBJ2-2
CDR3 DNA: TGTGCCAGTAGCTCGGGACAGCCGAACTCCTACGAGCAGTACTTC; CDR3 protein: CASSSGQPNSYEQYF; V gene: TRBV19; D gene: TRBD1; clone size: many; J gene: TRBJ2-7
CDR3 DNA: TGTGCCAGCAGCCCCCGCTATGAACGAAGTGAGCAGTTCTTC; CDR3 protein: CASSPRYERSEQFF; V gene: TRBV6-1; D gene: -; clone size: many; J gene: TRBJ2-1
CDR3 DNA: TGTGCCAGCTCACCCCGTATTGGGACAGGGGGGTACGAGCAGTACTTC; CDR3 protein: CASSPRIGTGGYEQYF; V gene: TRBV18; D gene: TRBD1; clone size: -; J gene: TRBJ2-7
CDR3 DNA: TGTGCCAGCAGTTACTATCCAGGGGATACGCAGTATTTT; CDR3 protein: CASSYYPGDTQYF; V gene: TRBV6-5; D gene: -; clone size: many; J gene: TRBJ2-3
CDR3 DNA: TGTGCCAGCAGTGTTTCTGCCAACACCGGGGAGCTGTTTTTT; CDR3 protein: CASSVSANTGELFF; V gene: TRBV2; D gene: -; clone size: few; J gene: TRBJ2-2
CDR3 DNA: TGTGCCAGCATGGGTCGCCTAGCGGCCACAGATACGCAGTATTTT; CDR3 protein: CASMGRLAATDTQYF; V gene: TRBV28; D gene: TRBD2; clone size: many; J gene: TRBJ2-3
CDR3 DNA: TGTGCCAGCAGTTTATGGCGAGGGGTTATACAGGGACTAGCGGGGGACACAGATACGCAGTATTTT; CDR3 protein: CASSLWRGVIQGLAGDTDTQYF; V gene: TRBV28; D gene: TRBD2; clone size: many; J gene: TRBJ2-3
CDR3 DNA: TGTGCCAGCAGTCCACAGGACAGGAAGGTCTCACCCCTCCACTTT; CDR3 protein: CASSPQDRKVSPLHF; V gene: TRBV12-3/TRBV12-4; D gene: TRBD1; clone size: many; J gene: TRBJ1-6
CDR3 DNA: TGTGCCAGCAGCCCGACAGAAACCGGGACCAAGAACACCGGGGAGCTGTTTTTT; CDR3 protein: CASSPTETGTKNTGELFF; V gene: TRBV11-2; D gene: -; clone size: many; J gene: TRBJ2-2
CDR3 DNA: TGTGCCAGCAGCCGACTACCCACAGGGTACGAGCAGTACTTC; CDR3 protein: CASSRLPTGYEQYF; V gene: TRBV7-2; D gene: -; clone size: -; J gene: TRBJ2-7
CDR3 DNA: TGTGCCAGCAGCTATCGGACAGCCAAAAACATTCAGTACTTC; CDR3 protein: CASSYRTAKNIQYF; V gene: TRBV7-8; D gene: -; clone size: many; J gene: TRBJ2-4